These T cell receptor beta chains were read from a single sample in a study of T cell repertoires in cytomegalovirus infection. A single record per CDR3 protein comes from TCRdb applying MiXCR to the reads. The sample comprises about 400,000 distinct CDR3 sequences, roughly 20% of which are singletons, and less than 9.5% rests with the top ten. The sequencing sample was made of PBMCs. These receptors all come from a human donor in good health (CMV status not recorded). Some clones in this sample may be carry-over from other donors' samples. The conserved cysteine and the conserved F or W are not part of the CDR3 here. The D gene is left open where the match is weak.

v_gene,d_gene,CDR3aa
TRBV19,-,ASSINEYSIQY
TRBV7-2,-,ASSSGAGIGEKLF
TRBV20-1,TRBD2,SAPTSGRNSEQY
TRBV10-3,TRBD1,AISGGTGEAY
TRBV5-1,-,ASRGGGGENEQF
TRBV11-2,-,ASSPEQGPEHGYT
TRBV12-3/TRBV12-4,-,ASSPRGYNEQF
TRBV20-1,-,SARRDLYNEQF
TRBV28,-,ASSFAGNNQPQH
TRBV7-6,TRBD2,ASSDREREATDTQY
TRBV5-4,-,ASSLAVSNTDTQY
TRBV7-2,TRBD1,ASSSHSGGGTDTQY
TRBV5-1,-,ASSGLGGADTQY
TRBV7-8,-,ASSTDRKHMNTEAF
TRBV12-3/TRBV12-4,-,ATGRPSDEQY
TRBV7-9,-,ASSRSLPLHEQF
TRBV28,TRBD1,ASRGDRASTDTQY
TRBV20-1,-,SATQGAYGYT
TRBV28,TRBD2,ASSSNSGGGYNEQF
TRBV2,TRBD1,ASNQSPGGQGALSPLH
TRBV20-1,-,SAPAPRQEDNEQF
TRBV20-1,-,SAQYLASQETQY
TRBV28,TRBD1,ASSTTTGKESALH
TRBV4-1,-,ASRQTRQSNQPQH
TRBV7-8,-,ASSSARITPSSYEQY
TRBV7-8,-,ASSPPSEDSELF